The entry below describes one TCR beta chain. TCRdb keeps only in-frame clones here, not all; method: immunoSEQ multiplex PCR. The sample consists of about 190,000 clones, 90% of them appearing once. These data originate in a study of blood T cell repertoires in COVID-19. On the study more broadly: Acute and convalescent COVID-19 specimens originated in the United States, Italy and Spain. PBMCs, B-cell-depleted T cells, or T cells provided the cDNA or gDNA that made up the material.

The CDR3 length is 16 residues. CDR1 is MDHEN, CDR2 SYDVKM, per germline. The V segment lost 3 bases and the J segment 5 bases; nucleotides outside the gene matches: 2. The V gene is TRBV28, the J gene TRBJ1-6; 12 nucleotides line up with TRBD1. The sequenced sample was peripheral blood. The sequence was collected from a man between 50 and 59 years old with acute or convalescent COVID-19. CDR3 residues: CASSFGDRGHNSPLHF. DNA for the CDR3: TGTGCCAGCAGTTTCGGGGACAGGGGGCATAATTCACCCCTCCACTTT.